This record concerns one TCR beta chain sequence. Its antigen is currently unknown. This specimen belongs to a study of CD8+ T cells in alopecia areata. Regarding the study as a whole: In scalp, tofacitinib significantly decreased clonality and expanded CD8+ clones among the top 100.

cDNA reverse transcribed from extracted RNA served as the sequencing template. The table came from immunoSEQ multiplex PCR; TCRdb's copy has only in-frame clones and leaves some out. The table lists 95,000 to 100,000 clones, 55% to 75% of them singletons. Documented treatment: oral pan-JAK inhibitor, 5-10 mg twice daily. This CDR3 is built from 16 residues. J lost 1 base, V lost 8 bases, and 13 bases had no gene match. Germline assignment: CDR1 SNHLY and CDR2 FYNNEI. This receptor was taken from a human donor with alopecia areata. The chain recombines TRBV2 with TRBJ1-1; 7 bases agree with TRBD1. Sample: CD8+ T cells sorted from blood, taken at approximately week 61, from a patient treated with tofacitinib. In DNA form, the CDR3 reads TGTGCCAGCCATCGACCGCTCCAGGGGGGGAACACTGAAGCTTTCTTT. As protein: CASHRPLQGGNTEAFF.